The 14 T cell receptor beta chains in this list originate from one sample, sequenced in a study of cytomegalovirus exposure and HLA in healthy donors. Only in-frame clones appear in the TCRdb table, and some are missing; sequencing was by immunoSEQ multiplex PCR. Of around 160,000 clones in the sample, less than 90% were seen once. The material sequenced was PBMCs. The receptors come from a man aged 25-45 years in good health and CMV-seropositive.

This chain joins TRBV4-1 and TRBJ2-3, with 8 bases fitting TRBD2. Trimming cost V 5 bases and J 6 bases; bases outside gene matches: 13. Germline V gives CDR1 MGHRA, CDR2 YSYEKL. The length of the CDR3 is 16 residues. The CDR3 loop is CASSTESGRGMDTQYF. The DNA of the CDR3 is TGCGCCAGCAGCACAGAAAGCGGGAGAGGGATGGATACGCAGTATTTT.

The chain employs TRBV10-3 and TRBJ2-7, with D perhaps matching TRBD1 (5 bases). The CDR3 contains 13 residues. Germline values: CDR1 ENHRY, CDR2 SYGVKD. V was cut by 2 bases and J by 3 bases, with 8 bases left in between. CDR3 coding DNA: TGTGCCATCAGTGAGAGGGGATACTACGAGCAGTACTTC. Residues: CAISERGYYEQYF.

V gene TRBV2 combines with J gene TRBJ1-2; 9 bases are a match to TRBD1. The V gene end was trimmed by 4 bases and the J gene end by 2 bases; junction bases not matched to a gene: 5. The V gene's germline CDR1 is SNHLY and CDR2 FYNNEI. The CDR3 has 15 residues. CDR3 region: CASSATGTGNYGYTF. CDR3 in DNA: TGTGCCAGCAGTGCAACCGGGACAGGGAACTATGGCTACACCTTC.

V is TRBV7-9 and J is TRBJ2-5, with a possible D match to TRBD2 (5 bases). CDR1 is SEHNR, CDR2 FQNEAQ, per germline (reference sequence). V dropped 3 bases and J dropped 5 bases, with 13 bases sitting between them. The CDR3 sequence is 14 residues long. The CDR3 DNA reads TGTGCCAGCAGCTTCTTGGTCCCTAGCGAGACCCAGTACTTC. Its protein product is CASSFLVPSETQYF.

The chain has TRBV27 and TRBJ2-2, with D possibly TRBD1 on 5 matching bases. V lost 2 bases, J lost 3 bases, and 10 bases lay in between. Germline lookup yields CDR1 MNHEY and CDR2 SMNVEV (reference sequence). The CDR3 has 15 amino acids. CDR3 nucleotides: TGTGCCAGCAGTTTAATGGGGCAATACACCGGGGAGCTGTTTTTT. Protein: CASSLMGQYTGELFF.

The chain joins TRBV5-6 to TRBJ1-6, with TRBD1 identical over 10 bases. The CDR3 sequence is 15 residues long. The V gene end was trimmed by 5 bases and the J gene end by 8 bases; junction bases not matched to a gene: 7. Germline lookup yields CDR1 SGHDT and CDR2 YYEEEE. The CDR3 DNA is TGTGCCAGCAGTTGGGCGACAGGGGGCGATTCACCCCTCCACTTT. It specifies CASSWATGGDSPLHF.

The rearrangement links TRBV18 to TRBJ2-3; the match to TRBD1 covers 7 bases. The CDR3 is made up of 14 amino acids. The germline V gene has CDR1 KGHSH and CDR2 LQKENI. Unmatched junction bases numbered 6, after V lost 3 bases and J lost 6 bases. CDR3 residues: CASSPAGGEDTQYF. The CDR3, as DNA: TGTGCCAGCTCACCTGCAGGGGGTGAGGATACGCAGTATTTT. The full variable domain, its missing parts supplied by reference TRBV18 and TRBJ2-3, is NAGVMQNPRHLVRRRGQEARLRCSPMKGHSHVYWYRQLPEEGLKFMVYLQKENIIDESGMPKERFSAEFPKEGPSILRIQQVVRGDSAAYFCASSPAGGEDTQYFGPGTRLTVL.

The J gene is TRBJ2-1, the V gene TRBV5-4, with 11 bases lining up with TRBD1. The CDR3 totals 15 residues. CDR1 SGHNT and CDR2 YYREEE come from the germline V gene (reference sequence). V gave up 7 bases and J gave up 4 bases; unmatched junction bases: 7. The CDR3, as DNA: TGTGCCAGCGGAGCAGGGGACAGGGGGTACAATGAGCAGTTCTTC. Its protein is CASGAGDRGYNEQFF.

The J gene is TRBJ2-1, the V gene TRBV29-1; 8 bases line up with TRBD2. CDR3 length: 14 residues. Per the germline V gene, CDR1 is SQVTM and CDR2 is ANQGSEA. With 4 bases clipped from V and 3 bases from J, the junction kept 5 bases outside the gene matches. As DNA, the CDR3 is TGCAGCGTTGGGAGCGGGGGCAACTACAATGAGCAGTTCTTC. It yields the protein CSVGSGGNYNEQFF.

This sequence joins TRBV28 and TRBJ1-6, with a possible D match to TRBD1 (6 bases). Germline lookup yields CDR1 MDHEN and CDR2 SYDVKM. The V end lost 6 bases, the J end lost 1 base, and 16 bases lay between the germline ends. The CDR3 has 17 amino acids. Here the CDR3 reads CASRVNRAESYNSPLHF. The CDR3 DNA sequence: TGTGCCAGCAGGGTGAACAGGGCGGAGTCCTATAATTCACCCCTCCACTTT.

This chain connects TRBV28 to TRBJ1-1; D remains ambiguous. Germline V gene lookup returns CDR1 MDHEN and CDR2 SYDVKM. V was clipped by 5 bases and J by 3 bases, with 16 bases between them. The CDR3 spans 15 residues. CDR3 protein: CASSVGWREDTEAFF. For the CDR3, the DNA is TGTGCCAGCAGTGTCGGTTGGCGCGAGGACACTGAAGCTTTCTTT.

The chain is built from TRBV2 and TRBJ2-4, with D maybe TRBD1 (6 bases). This CDR3 is built from 13 residues. Germline V gene sequence: CDR1 SNHLY, CDR2 FYNNEI. Trimming shortened V by 3 bases and J by 9 bases, and 12 bases separated the two germline ends. In DNA form, the CDR3 reads TGTGCCAGCAGTGACAGGGGTTTTGCCATTCAGTACTTC. It is translated as CASSDRGFAIQYF.

The chain combines TRBV6-5 with TRBJ1-2; 9 bases line up with TRBD1. The CDR3 runs 15 residues. From germline, CDR1 is MNHEY and CDR2 SVGAGI. V dropped 0 bases and J dropped 2; count of bases not matched to a gene: 1. In DNA form, the CDR3 reads TGTGCCAGCAGTTACTCTGGGACAGGGAACTATGGCTACACCTTC. Protein sequence: CASSYSGTGNYGYTF.

The chain couples TRBV21-1 to TRBJ2-2; the table's D call of TRBD1 was not tested on the DNA. TRBV21-1 is annotated as a pseudogene. The CDR3 is 15 amino acids. CDR3 residues: CASSRVQDNTGELFF. CDR3 in DNA: TGTGCCAGCTCCCGAGTACAGGACAACACCGGGGAGCTGTTTTTT.